A selection of T cell receptor beta chains follows, all from one sample in a study of cytomegalovirus exposure and HLA in healthy donors. The repertoire was sequenced with immunoSEQ multiplex PCR; TCRdb's copy has only in-frame clones and lacks some. The sample has roughly 140,000 clones; 75% to 85% are singletons. Sequencing was done on a sample of PBMCs. The receptor source for this set is a human donor in good health. Both conserved end residues are part of each CDR3. The order of the fields is clone size, D gene, J gene, V gene, CDR3 DNA, CDR3 protein. The D gene is left open where the match is weak. Not all rows give a size; the values are once, few, many and, for expanded clones, a class.

-	TRBD1	TRBJ2-4	TRBV5-6	TGTGCCAGCAGCACGGACAGGGGAGGAAACATTCAGTACTTC	CASSTDRGGNIQYF
-	TRBD2	TRBJ2-5	TRBV11-2	TGTGCCAGCAGCTTTGGGTGGGGGGGGCAAGAGACCCAGTACTTC	CASSFGWGGQETQYF
once	-	TRBJ1-5	TRBV19	TGTGCCAGTAGGCTGACAGTGCCCAATCAGCCCCAGCATTTT	CASRLTVPNQPQHF
few	TRBD2	TRBJ2-3	TRBV4-2	TGTGCCAGCAGCCGGACTAGCGGGGGACCTACAGATACGCAGTATTTT	CASSRTSGGPTDTQYF
-	TRBD1	TRBJ2-7	TRBV6-5	TGTGCCAGCAGTCGGACAGGATTTAAAGAGCAGTACTTC	CASSRTGFKEQYF
-	-	TRBJ2-5	TRBV6-1	TGTGCCAGCGGGAGAGGGGAGACCCAGTACTTC	CASGRGETQYF
-	-	TRBJ1-6	TRBV7-8	TGTGCCAGCAGCTTAGAAGGACAGAGCTCCTATAATTCACCCCTCCACTTT	CASSLEGQSSYNSPLHF
-	-	TRBJ1-1	TRBV2	TGTGCCAGCAGAACACAACCAGGGAACACTGAAGCTTTCTTT	CASRTQPGNTEAFF
-	-	TRBJ2-5	TRBV4-1	TGCGCCAGCAGCCAAGCGCCGACAACGGAGACCCAGTACTTC	CASSQAPTTETQYF
-	TRBD1	TRBJ2-2	TRBV5-1	TGCGCCAGCAGCTTGGCAGGGGGAAACACCGGGGAGCTGTTTTTT	CASSLAGGNTGELFF
-	TRBD2	TRBJ2-1	TRBV7-9	TGTGCCAGCAGCCCCGGACTAGCGGCTAACAATGAGCAGTTCTTC	CASSPGLAANNEQFF
-	-	TRBJ1-4	TRBV10-3	TGTGCCACCGGGGGTGGGCGGAATGAAAAACTGTTTTTT	CATGGGRNEKLFF
-	-	TRBJ1-5	TRBV21-1	TGTGCCAGCCCTGGGGGGGGTAATCAGCCCCAGCATTTT	CASPGGGNQPQHF
few	-	TRBJ1-3	TRBV7-7	TGTGCCAGCAGCTTAGTGGTTCCTGGCGGTAGGGGGAGCTCTGGAAACACCATATATTTT	CASSLVVPGGRGSSGNTIYF
once	-	TRBJ2-5	TRBV15	TGTGCCACCAGCGGGCCAGAAGAGACCCAGTACTTC	CATSGPEETQYF
-	-	TRBJ1-1	TRBV27	TGTGCCAGCAGTACTGGAGGAGTTGAAGCTTTCTTT	CASSTGGVEAFF
once	-	TRBJ2-7	TRBV13	TGTGCCAGCAGCTCCACTCCGGACTTATCCTACGAGCAGTACTTC	CASSSTPDLSYEQYF
-	TRBD1	TRBJ1-1	TRBV15	TGTGCCACCAGCGGAAGGGACAGGCAGAACACTGAAGCTTTCTTT	CATSGRDRQNTEAFF
-	TRBD1	TRBJ2-7	TRBV30	TGTGCCTGGAGTGGAGACAGGGTGGGGTACGAGCAGTACTTC	CAWSGDRVGYEQYF
-	-	TRBJ1-1	TRBV6-1	TGTGCCAGCAGTGAATCCATGAACACTGAAGCTTTCTTT	CASSESMNTEAFF
-	-	TRBJ1-4	TRBV4-2	TGTGCCAGCAGCCAGAGATCTGAAAAACTGTTTTTT	CASSQRSEKLFF
-	-	TRBJ2-7	TRBV7-2	TGTGCCAGCAGCTCGATACTAAACTACGAGCAGTACTTC	CASSSILNYEQYF
-	TRBD1	TRBJ1-1	TRBV19	TGTGCCAGTACCATTCAGGGGGTGAACACTGAAGCTTTCTTT	CASTIQGVNTEAFF
-	-	TRBJ1-6	TRBV7-8	TGTGCCAGCAGCTTAGGTTCCGAGGAAGGGGTTGCTAATTCACCCCTCCACTTT	CASSLGSEEGVANSPLHF
few	TRBD1	TRBJ2-7	TRBV19	TGTGCCAGTAGTCCCGCCGGGACAGGGACTCTCGAGCAGTACTTC	CASSPAGTGTLEQYF
-	-	TRBJ2-5	TRBV19	TGTGCCAGTAGTACCCAGGGGTACGAGACCCAGTACTTC	CASSTQGYETQYF
-	TRBD2	TRBJ2-1	TRBV11-2	TGTGCCAGCAGCGGAACCGGGACTAGAAACAATGAGCAGTTCTTC	CASSGTGTRNNEQFF
-	-	TRBJ2-2	TRBV6-4	TGTGCCAGCTCACAGGCTCCGAACACCGGGGAGCTGTTTTTT	CASSQAPNTGELFF
-	TRBD1	TRBJ1-2	TRBV6-1	TGTGCCAGCGATAAGGGGGACAGAAACTATGGCTACACCTTC	CASDKGDRNYGYTF
-	TRBD2	TRBJ2-1	TRBV6-6	TGTGCCAGCAGAGCTGATCAGCGGGAGTGGGGCAATGAGCAGTTCTTC	CASRADQREWGNEQFF
-	TRBD1	TRBJ1-2	TRBV7-9	TGTGCCAGCACAGGGGGCATTAACTATGGCTACACCTTC	CASTGGINYGYTF
-	-	TRBJ2-7	TRBV7-9	TGTGCCAGCAGCTTTTTCCGGGACAATTCCTACGAGCAGTACTTC	CASSFFRDNSYEQYF
-	TRBD2	TRBJ2-1	TRBV5-4	TGTGCCAGCAGCTTGGTGTCTCAGCGGGGGGCGTCCCAGTTCTTC	CASSLVSQRGASQFF
few	-	TRBJ2-3	TRBV7-2	TGTGCCAGCAGCTTCCCCATGGGTCGGGGGGCAGCAGATACGCAGTATTTT	CASSFPMGRGAADTQYF
once	-	TRBJ1-1	TRBV6-5	TGTGCCAGCCAGGGCCCGGGCACTGAAGCTTTCTTT	CASQGPGTEAFF
-	TRBD1	TRBJ2-3	TRBV4-2	TGTGCCAGCAGCCAAGGGACAGGAGAGACAGATACGCAGTATTTT	CASSQGTGETDTQYF
-	TRBD2	TRBJ2-1	TRBV4-3	TGCGCCAGCAGCCAAGAGCCGGGACTAGCGGGTCCCAATGAGCAGTTCTTC	CASSQEPGLAGPNEQFF
-	TRBD1	TRBJ1-3	TRBV27	TGTGCCAGCAGTTATACAGGGGTTGGAAACACCATATATTTT	CASSYTGVGNTIYF
-	TRBD1	TRBJ1-5	TRBV4-3	TGCGCCAGCAGCCAATACCTACAGGGGAATCAGCCCCAGCATTTT	CASSQYLQGNQPQHF
once	-	TRBJ2-3	TRBV5-1	TGCGCCAGCAGCTTGAATCTTGGGGAGGCCATACACTTAGATACGCAGTATTTT	CASSLNLGEAIHLDTQYF
-	-	TRBJ1-1	TRBV7-9	TGTGCCAGCACCGAATCGGCGAGGGGGACTGAAGCTTTCTTT	CASTESARGTEAFF
-	TRBD2	TRBJ2-1	TRBV27	TGTGCCAGCAGCCCTAATCTAGCGGCCGGGCGGTTCTTC	CASSPNLAAGRFF
-	-	TRBJ1-2	TRBV7-6	TGTGCCAGCAGCTTAGGAGGGGAGGGCCATGGCTACACCTTC	CASSLGGEGHGYTF
-	-	TRBJ1-4	TRBV5-4	TGTGCCAGCAGCCCGCCGGGTTACAATGAAAAACTGTTTTTT	CASSPPGYNEKLFF
few	-	TRBJ2-1	TRBV27	TGTGCCAGCAGTTACGGACTTAACAATGAGCAGTTCTTC	CASSYGLNNEQFF
few	TRBD1	TRBJ1-1	TRBV5-4	TGTGCCAGCAGCGGAAGGACAGGCTGGAACACTGAAGCTTTCTTT	CASSGRTGWNTEAFF
-	-	TRBJ1-1	TRBV7-6	TGTGCCAGCACCTCGGGCAGGGGTGGAACTGAAGCTTTCTTT	CASTSGRGGTEAFF
-	-	TRBJ1-2	TRBV27	TGTGCCAGCAGTCCCTCCCCGACAGGAACCTATGGCTACACCTTC	CASSPSPTGTYGYTF
-	-	TRBJ1-5	TRBV19	TGTGCCAGTAGTATGCGGGTTCAGCCCCAGCATTTT	CASSMRVQPQHF
-	TRBD1	TRBJ2-7	TRBV6-5	TGTGCCAGCAGCCTCGACAGGGTCTACGAGCAGTACTTC	CASSLDRVYEQYF
-	-	TRBJ2-4	TRBV28	TGTGCCAGCAGCCGCAAGGAGCGGGTCAAAAACATTCAGTACTTC	CASSRKERVKNIQYF
-	-	TRBJ1-1	TRBV30	TGTGCCTGGAGTGCTATTAGACAGAGGAACACTGAAGCTTCCTTT	CAWSAIRQRNTEASF
once	-	TRBJ2-1	TRBV7-6	TGTGCCAGCAGCTTAACCGTCCAAGAGAACAATGAGCAGTTCTTC	CASSLTVQENNEQFF
-	-	TRBJ1-2	TRBV12-5	TGTGCTAGCACTCAACAGGGAGAATATGGCTACACCTTC	CASTQQGEYGYTF